This TCR beta chain was found in a study of blood T cell repertoires in COVID-19 (TCRdb year 2020). A note on the overall study: Samples covering the acute and convalescent phases of COVID-19 were provided by collaborators in the United States, Italy and Spain. The material from the prospective study consisted of cDNA or gDNA derived from T cells, B-cell-depleted T cells, or PBMCs. Deeply sampled blood TCRbeta repertoires from subjects exposed to, actively infected with, or recovered from COVID-19 were included in the dataset. The repertoires were released in a freely available public database meant as a resource for research on the immune response to SARS-CoV-2. The samples were drawn from the first 160 participants of the ongoing ImmuneRACE study and from over 950 subjects provided by 6 global collaborators. Nearly every sample came with metadata listing a de-identified subject ID, COVID-19 status, age in years and sex. Where available, HLA class I and class II types were taken from metadata supplied by the sample provider and were not determined by assay-based typing.

This clone was detected only a few times. Its cognate antigen has yet to be identified. No much larger clonotype is one base removed from it; base qualities were not supplied. On the study overall, not on this receptor specifically: Clinical and demographic metadata were provided uncurated, with the amount varying by source and participant.

CDR1 and CDR2, looked up from the germline V gene (reference sequence), are LNHDA and SQIVND. Spanning cysteine to phenylalanine, the CDR3 consists of 12 amino acids. Just the 36-base CDR3 DNA is kept, in frame starting at base 1. V and J are truncated by 3 bases and 4 bases respectively, leaving an intervening sequence of 6 bases. The immunoSEQ Assay, a bias-controlled multiplex PCR, was used to amplify TCRbeta CDR3 regions from genomic DNA. In the authors' own workflow: The number of nucleated cells in each sample was estimated from the amplification of reference gene primers within the assay. To quantify the absolute abundance of each unique TCRbeta CDR3 rearrangement, sequence reads were collapsed and filtered. For each sample, productive Simpson clonality was calculated as the square root of Simpson's diversity index across productive rearrangements. TCRdb took this table from immuneACCESS and kept in-frame rearrangements with V and J called. Such tables lack part of the clones; where checked against another copy, unresolved V genes explain under half of the gap, and the rest is unexplained. V, J and clone size were drawn from that table, and D and trimming were deduced from the DNA. This sample is represented by about 67,000 clones; 87% of them were singletons. The ten largest clones capture just over 8% of the sample.

Each collaborating institution followed its own protocols to collect whole blood in K2EDTA tubes. For TCRbeta analysis, collaborators shipped samples in one of three forms: frozen whole blood, isolated PBMCs, or DNA extracted from either of those sample types. The receptor was isolated from a man aged 50-60 years with active COVID-19. Material: peripheral blood. Recombination connected TRBV19 to TRBJ1-2, with no confident D gene call. The DNA sequence is given as TGTGCCAGTAGTATCGACACCTATGGCTACACCTTC. It encodes CASSIDTYGYTF.